This TCR beta chain was found in a study of cytomegalovirus exposure and HLA in healthy donors. Study results and caveats: After further analysis at a later stage, 16,951 TCR beta sequences were associated with HLA alleles at 0.05 false discovery rate.

Turning to this clone: Its specificity is unknown.

The PCR used 60 Vbeta and 13 Jbeta primers. Sequencing was performed with immunoSEQ multiplex PCR; in TCRdb, only in-frame clones are kept and a portion is missing. Of about 110,000 clones listed, roughly 71% are singletons. Germline V gene data show CDR1 as SGDLS and CDR2 as YYNGEE. V was shortened by 3 bases and J by 4 bases, with 20 bases between the two germline ends. The CDR3 contains 16 residues. This chain joins TRBV9 and TRBJ2-7; maybe TRBD2 (6 bases). The TCR originated in a middle-aged man in good health and CMV-seropositive. Input material: PBMCs. The CDR3 reads CASSDRRGANLYEQYF. In DNA, the CDR3 is TGTGCCAGCAGCGACCGGAGGGGAGCGAATTTGTACGAGCAGTACTTC.